The source of this T cell receptor (beta chain) is a study of CD8 T cells in Susac syndrome. The V gene's germline CDR1 is KGHDR and CDR2 SFDVKD. V lost 3 bases and J lost 8, with 9 bases in between. The CDR3 has 12 residues. The study sequenced TCR beta in blood CD8+ and CD4+ T cells. Stable or active relapsing-remitting multiple sclerosis, untreated and meeting revised McDonald criteria, defined the controls. Negative isolation yielded the CD8+ and CD4+ T cells, while FACS enriched the TEMRA cells. RNA totalling roughly 0.45 to 1 ug underwent reverse transcription with random hexamers. It was immunoSEQ multiplex PCR that amplified TCR beta CDR3 across 54 Vbeta and 13 Jbeta. MiXCR, run by TCRdb on the immunoSEQ multiplex PCR reads, gives a single entry per CDR3 protein. The table includes about 200,000 distinct CDR3 sequences, under 97% detected once.

The material sequenced was CD4+ T cells from PBMCs. This receptor was identified in a human donor with multiple sclerosis. V usage is TRBV24-1 and J usage is TRBJ1-2; no reliable D call. The CDR3 DNA sequence: TGTGCCACCAGTGATACAGTGGTGGGCTACACCTTC. Its translation is CATSDTVVGYTF.